This T cell receptor (beta chain) stems from a study of control samples from healthy donors and cancer patients. Libraries were prepared by immunoSEQ multiplex PCR; TCRdb keeps only in-frame clonotypes and omits some of them. The data show around 99,000 clones, just over 90% seen once. V trimming: 11 bases; J trimming: 3 bases; junction bases outside the gene matches: 18. The germline V gene encodes CDR1 SGHNT and CDR2 YENEEA. There are 17 residues in the CDR3. V usage is TRBV11-3 and J usage is TRBJ2-1, with 8 bases lining up with TRBD2. Sample: blood. This receptor was obtained from a human donor in good health. The donor label of this sample is uncertain. The CDR3 DNA is TGTGCCCCTTTTCCTAGCGGGCGATGGATGGGCTACAATGAGCAGTTCTTC. Protein: CAPFPSGRWMGYNEQFF.